These 19 T cell receptor beta chains were all obtained from the same sample, sequenced in a study of early T cells in non-severe SARS-CoV-2 infection. From the 5' RACE reads, TCRdb called clonotypes with MiXCR, one entry per CDR3 protein. The sample lists more than 65,000 distinct CDR3 sequences, 13% occurring once. Sequencing was performed on whole blood. The receptors come from an adult who was a healthcare worker with PCR-confirmed SARS-CoV-2 infection or an uninfected control (not recorded which).

The sample holds a few counts of this clonotype. The CDR3 reads CAWQGVAGNTIYF. DNA of the CDR3: TGTGCCTGGCAAGGGGTTGCAGGAAACACCATATATTTT. The chain is built from TRBV30 and TRBJ1-3, with D perhaps TRBD1 (5 bases). The V end lost 5 bases, the J end lost 4 bases, and 12 bases lay between the germline ends. In germline, CDR1 is GTSNPN, CDR2 SVGIG (reference sequence). The CDR3 spans 13 residues.

This clonotype was seen at least ten times. The J gene is TRBJ2-5, the V gene TRBV5-1; D might be TRBD1 (6 bases). V lost 0 bases to trimming and J lost 5 bases, with 11 bases between them. The CDR3 length is 14 residues. Looked up from germline, CDR1 is SGHRS and CDR2 is YFSETQ. The CDR3 sequence is CASSLGRGAETQYF. CDR3 nucleotides: TGCGCCAGCAGCTTGGGCAGGGGAGCTGAGACCCAGTACTTC.

This clonotype was seen a handful of times. V usage is TRBV7-3 and J usage is TRBJ2-2, with 7 positions matching TRBD1. The germline V gene encodes CDR1 SGHTA and CDR2 FQGTGA. The CDR3 is made up of 16 amino acids. V lost 5 bases, J lost 0 bases, and 6 bases stayed unmatched. CDR3 sequence: CASSPTGTANTGELFF. The CDR3, as DNA: TGTGCCAGCAGCCCAACCGGGACAGCGAACACCGGGGAGCTGTTTTTT.

The sample holds many counts of this clonotype. The V and J genes are TRBV7-2 and TRBJ2-7; a weak D match, TRBD2 (5 bases). The V gene's germline CDR1 is SGHTA and CDR2 FQGNSA. V gave up 5 bases and J gave up 1 base, with 15 bases separating them. The CDR3 consists of 15 residues. The CDR3, as DNA: TGTGCCAGCAGCCGCCGGGGTGGGTTATCCTACGAGCAGTACTTC. Protein product: CASSRRGGLSYEQYF. Looking up the rest from reference TRBV7-2 and TRBJ2-7 gives the full variable domain: GAGVSQSPSNKVTEKGKDVELRCDPISGHTALYWYRQSLGQGLEFLIYFQGNSAPDKSGLPSDRFSAERTGGSVSTLTIQRTQQEDSAVYLCASSRRGGLSYEQYFGPGTRLTVT.

This clonotype appeared a few times. This chain links TRBV5-8 with TRBJ2-2; D perhaps matches TRBD2 (6 bases). This CDR3 has 15 residues. Deletions cut 0 bases from V and 4 bases from J, with 10 bases between. Germline lookup yields CDR1 SGHTS and CDR2 YDEGEE. The CDR3 region is CASSLVAGGTGELFF. Here the CDR3 DNA reads TGTGCCAGCAGCTTGGTTGCCGGGGGCACCGGGGAGCTGTTTTTT.

This chain links TRBV9 with TRBJ2-2; TRBD2 matches at 8 bases. The ends lost 5 bases at V and 4 bases at J; junction bases unmatched: 10. Germline V CDR1 and CDR2: SGDLS, YYNGEE. The CDR3 covers 16 residues. In DNA, the CDR3 is TGTGCCAGCAGACCGGCGGGGGGCGTTAGCACCGGGGAGCTGTTTTTT. Translated, it gives CASRPAGGVSTGELFF.

This clonotype was recorded many times. V and J are TRBV5-1 and TRBJ1-2, with 9 nucleotides matching TRBD1. V trimming: 3 bases; J trimming: 4 bases; junction bases outside the gene matches: 16. CDR3 size: 18 residues. Germline V gives CDR1 SGHRS, CDR2 YFSETQ. In DNA, the CDR3 is TGCGCCAGCAGCTCCCACCGGACAGGGGCCACAGGCGGCTATGGCTACACCTTC. This sequence encodes CASSSHRTGATGGYGYTF.

The sample holds many counts of this clonotype. The rearrangement links TRBV7-3 to TRBJ2-4; D may match TRBD1 or TRBD2 (5 bases each). The CDR3 is 14 amino acids. Trimming stripped 2 bases from V and 2 bases from J, with 7 bases between. Looked up from germline, CDR1 is SGHTA and CDR2 is FQGTGA. CDR3 nucleotides: TGTGCCAGCAGCTTAGGGGGATCCAAAAACATTCAGTACTTC. Translating it yields CASSLGGSKNIQYF.

A few counts support this clonotype. The CDR3 region is CASNMRQAQETQYF. The CDR3 nucleotides read TGTGCCAGCAACATGAGACAGGCTCAAGAGACCCAGTACTTC. The chain couples TRBV2 to TRBJ2-5; weak D call: TRBD1 (6 bases). Trimming removed 7 bases at V and 2 bases at J, with 14 bases between. Germline V gene sequence: CDR1 SNHLY, CDR2 FYNNEI. The CDR3 sequence is 14 residues long.

J is TRBJ2-7 and V is TRBV14, with a tentative D call TRBD1 (6 bases). V lost 3 bases and J lost 1, with 10 bases in between. CDR1 SGHDN and CDR2 FVKESK come from the germline V gene. The CDR3 totals 14 residues. The CDR3 DNA sequence: TGTGCCAGCAGCCACCCGGACAGTTCCTACGAGCAGTACTTC. As protein: CASSHPDSSYEQYF. Using reference TRBV14 and TRBJ2-7 for the parts outside the CDR3, the full variable domain is EAGVTQFPSHSVIEKGQTVTLRCDPISGHDNLYWYRRVMGKEIKFLLHFVKESKQDESGMPNNRFLAERTGGTYSTLKVQPAELEDSGVYFCASSHPDSSYEQYFGPGTRLTVT.

The sample holds many counts of this clonotype. The CDR3 DNA follows: TGTGCCAGCAGCCGGTGGGTTGGGTCAGATACGCAGTATTTT. Amino acids: CASSRWVGSDTQYF. The chain links TRBV12-3 or TRBV12-4 to TRBJ2-3; D is ambiguous. The CDR3 runs to 14 residues. V lost 6 bases to trimming and J lost 4 bases, with 14 bases between them.

The V call is TRBV12-3 or TRBV12-4, the J call TRBJ1-6; tentative D call: TRBD1 (5 bases). The CDR3 totals 14 residues. The V end lost 2 bases, the J end lost 10 bases, and 12 bases lay between the germline ends. DNA of the CDR3: TGTGCCAGCAGTTTAACAGGATTTAGGTCACCCCTCCACTTT. Translating it yields CASSLTGFRSPLHF.

This clonotype appeared many times. This chain joins TRBV9 and TRBJ2-1, with no clear D. There are 11 residues in the CDR3. Germline-derived CDR1 and CDR2 are SGDLS and YYNGEE. V lost 4 bases and J lost 8, with 7 bases in between. CDR3 DNA: TGTGCCAGCAGCTCACTATATGAGCAGTTCTTC. This encodes CASSSLYEQFF.

This clonotype was seen a few times. The rearrangement links TRBV14 to TRBJ2-2; a possible D gene is TRBD2 (5 bases). CDR3 length: 13 amino acids. Trimming shortened V by 4 bases and J by 3 bases, and 6 bases separated the two germline ends. The V gene's germline CDR1 is SGHDN and CDR2 FVKESK. The DNA for the CDR3 is TGTGCCAGCAGCCGGAGGTACACCGGGGAGCTGTTTTTT. Protein product: CASSRRYTGELFF.

The chain combines TRBV20-1 with TRBJ1-6; no reliable D call. The V gene's germline CDR1 is DFQATT and CDR2 SNEGSKA (reference sequence). V lost 3 bases to trimming and J lost 6 bases, with 15 bases between them. The CDR3 spans 15 residues. The CDR3 region has the DNA TGCAGTGCTAGGGCCACGGGGTCACCTAATTCACCCCTCCACTTT. Its protein is CSARATGSPNSPLHF.

This clonotype was seen ten or more times. The chain couples TRBV7-6 to TRBJ2-3, with D uncertain. This CDR3 region has 13 residues. The germline V and J ends were trimmed by 2 bases and 4 bases, with 7 bases remaining between them. Germline CDR1 and CDR2: SGHVS and FNYEAQ. The CDR3 DNA follows: TGTGCCAGCAGCTTAAACCCGGCAGATACGCAGTATTTT. Protein: CASSLNPADTQYF.

This clonotype was seen at least ten times. The rearrangement uses TRBV10-3 and TRBJ1-2; D is ambiguous. CDR3 size: 13 residues. CDR1 ENHRY and CDR2 SYGVKD come from the germline V gene. V was pared by 3 bases and J by 1 base, with 6 bases between. The CDR3 here is CAISEDGNYGYTF. CDR3 sequence (DNA): TGTGCCATCAGTGAAGACGGTAACTATGGCTACACCTTC.

CDR3 protein: CASSLDTGGTYGYTF. Here the CDR3 DNA reads TGTGCCAGCAGCTTAGATACAGGGGGCACCTATGGCTACACCTTC. The V gene is TRBV7-2, the J gene TRBJ1-2, with 9 bases lining up with TRBD1. The CDR3 has 15 residues. V was pared by 1 base and J by 4 bases, with 4 bases of the junction left unmatched. Germline-derived CDR1 and CDR2 are SGHTA and FQGNSA.

This clonotype was counted a few times. The rearrangement links TRBV20-1 to TRBJ1-2; the D is unclear. Germline values: CDR1 DFQATT, CDR2 SNEGSKA (reference sequence). The ends were cut back, 6 bases at V and 1 base at J, with 15 bases in the middle. The CDR3 is 14 amino acids. This chain's CDR3 is CSATPRQYNYGYTF. In DNA form, the CDR3 reads TGCAGTGCCACCCCAAGGCAGTATAACTATGGCTACACCTTC.